This T cell receptor (beta chain) was profiled in a study of chemoradiotherapy in HPV16-positive cancers. Study-wide findings and caveats: The functional HPV-specific definition rests on just a couple of HPV16-positive patients. Non-HPV-specific T cells did not expand in tumors during treatment, whereas candidate HPV-specific clones and E7-related motifs did.

With regard to this clone: What it recognizes is unknown.

This CDR3 region has 13 residues. Per the germline V gene, CDR1 is SQVTM and CDR2 is ANQGSEA. V gave up 5 bases and J gave up 2 bases, with 11 bases separating them. Sequenced by immunoSEQ multiplex PCR; TCRdb stores in-frame clones only, minus some. Altogether 10,000 to 15,000 clones are present, approximately 75% being singletons, with the ten largest covering roughly 1.4%. This rearrangement joins TRBV29-1 to TRBJ2-3; the D is unclear. Specimen collection occurred from a patient who underwent chemoradiotherapy. The receptor was derived from a human donor with HPV-associated anogenital cancer. CDR3: CSVQYQITDTQYF. CDR3 DNA sequence: TGCAGCGTTCAGTACCAAATCACAGATACGCAGTATTTT.